This paragraph reports one TCR beta chain. Its antigen is still unknown. As to time point: longitudinal time-point 3. The unsorted libraries had their origin in 2 million PBMCs stored at -80 C. This sample was taken from a study of neurological immune-mediated disorders. Study results and caveats: The study found the most TCR clonal expansion in HTLV-1-associated myelopathy and the least in multiple sclerosis, below healthy controls.

The CDR3 runs to 14 residues. V lost 4 bases and J 5 bases, leaving 15 bases between the germline ends. The germline CDR1 and CDR2 sequences are DFQATT and SNEGSKA (reference sequence). 5'RACE employing 10-nucleotide random UMIs yielded the cDNA. TCRdb itself ran the 5' RACE reads through MiXCR, one entry per CDR3 protein. The data contain 85,000 to 110,000 distinct CDR3 sequences, 10% to 11% of them seen just once; the ten biggest clones take up around 3.1%. Sequences were obtained from PBMCs. The source of this sequence is a female donor with HTLV-1-associated myelopathy (HAM/TSP). V is TRBV20-1 and J is TRBJ1-5, with a possible D match to TRBD1 (5 bases). The CDR3 here is CSANRGRFDQPQHF. As DNA, the CDR3 is TGCAGTGCTAATAGGGGACGGTTCGATCAGCCCCAGCATTTT.